What follows describes a single T cell receptor (beta chain). Antigen: not known. Sequencing was performed with immunoSEQ multiplex PCR; in TCRdb, only in-frame clones are kept and a portion is missing. The table has tens of thousands of clones, 86% seen once. This CDR3 region has 13 residues. Per germline, CDR1 MDHEN and CDR2 SYDVKM. Trimming took off 5 bases at V and 2 bases at J, with 9 bases between the two ends. This sample is part of a study of OX40 agonist ivuxolimab in advanced cancers. Study results and caveats: Averaging showed that CD8+ T cells had more expanded clones than CD4+ did.

The sequence was obtained from an adult with an advanced solid tumor such as melanoma, head and neck, liver or kidney cancer. The material sequenced was CD4+ or CD8+ T cells sorted from blood, taken in a trial of the OX40 agonist ivuxolimab. V usage is TRBV28 and J usage is TRBJ1-2; maybe TRBD1 (5 bases). The CDR3 reads CASSRGPNYGYTF. CDR3 bases: TGTGCCAGCAGTAGGGGTCCCAACTATGGCTACACCTTC.